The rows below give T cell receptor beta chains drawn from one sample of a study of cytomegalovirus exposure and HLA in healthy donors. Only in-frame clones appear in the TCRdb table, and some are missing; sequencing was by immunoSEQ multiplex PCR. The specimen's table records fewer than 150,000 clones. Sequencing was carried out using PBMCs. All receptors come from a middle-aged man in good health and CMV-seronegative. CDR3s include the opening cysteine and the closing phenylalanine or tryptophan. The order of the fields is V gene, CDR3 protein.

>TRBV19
CASSSDSVYQPQHF
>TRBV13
CASSLRHFMNTEAFF
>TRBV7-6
CASSLVGVSPETEAFF
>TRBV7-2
CASTQQGNPNEKLFF
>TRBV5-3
CARSLGTGSDEKLFF
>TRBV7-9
CASSLSSSYNEQFF
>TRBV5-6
CASSFEVDYGYTF
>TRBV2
CASSGAGGNTGELFF
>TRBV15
CATSRDKGENYGYTF
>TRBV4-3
CASSQNHRGDGANVLTF
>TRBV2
CASTGTSGNTGELFF
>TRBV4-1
CASSSPGTGNYGYTF
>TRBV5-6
CASSLAGTDTQYF
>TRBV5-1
CASSLDRAYNSPLHF
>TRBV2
CASQGQVSGRYEQYF
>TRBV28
CASSIDRGKANIQYF
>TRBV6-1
CASSETGSYEQYF
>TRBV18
CASSPESQGASYGYTF
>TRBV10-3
CATTGTGGSYEQYF
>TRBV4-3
CASSQGGRLTTDTQYF
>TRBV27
CASSFSGLPRGDTQYF
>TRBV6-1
CASSEDRAWEKLFF
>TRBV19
CASSEGQGNEQFF
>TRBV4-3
CASSQVTPSLSNEKLFF
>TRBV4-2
CASSQIDRAGGEQYF
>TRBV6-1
CASSEYGESTNEKLFF
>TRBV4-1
CASSQTAQSYEQYF
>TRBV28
CASSPPIGTGGTGELFF
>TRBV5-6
CASRSDTNYGYTF
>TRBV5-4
CASSLGGTGINSPLHF
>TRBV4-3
CASSQEPARGLAGPTGEQYF
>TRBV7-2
CASSREGGGSYEQYF
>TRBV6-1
CASSEAPQDSYEQYF
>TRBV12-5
CASGLVLGQADTQYF